This is a list of T cell receptor beta chains from one sample in a study of control samples from healthy donors and cancer patients. Measured with immunoSEQ multiplex PCR; TCRdb has only the in-frame clones, and not every one. The repertoire includes more than 95,000 clones, 88% of them detected once, and 2% to 2.5% sits in the top ten. The sequencing sample was made of blood. The receptors were sampled from an older woman in good health. Each CDR3 is given with its conserved first and last residue. The order of the fields is clone size, J gene, D gene, V gene, CDR3 protein, CDR3 DNA. A D gene is named only where the DNA matches it firmly. The size of a clone is reported for some rows only, either as once, few or many, or as a class for expanded clones.

-	TRBJ2-2	TRBD2	TRBV3-1/TRBV3-2	CASSQQNAGGFTGELFF	TGTGCCAGCAGCCAACAAAACGCGGGGGGGTTCACCGGGGAGCTGTTTTTT
-	TRBJ2-1	-	TRBV2	CASSELASNYNEQFF	TGTGCCAGCAGTGAACTAGCGAGTAACTACAATGAGCAGTTCTTC
once	TRBJ1-6	-	TRBV15	CATSRDPGGDSPLHF	TGTGCCACCAGCAGAGATCCAGGAGGGGATTCACCCCTCCACTTT
-	TRBJ1-2	-	TRBV19	CASSIGDEANYGYTF	TGTGCCAGTAGTATCGGGGATGAAGCTAACTATGGCTACACCTTC
-	TRBJ2-3	TRBD2	TRBV9	CASSSGGVSGTDTQYF	TGTGCCAGCAGTAGCGGGGGGGTATCGGGCACAGATACGCAGTATTTT
-	TRBJ2-2	TRBD2	TRBV10-3	CATDVGGAAGELFF	TGTGCCACCGATGTCGGGGGGGCAGCCGGGGAGCTGTTTTTT
-	TRBJ1-2	-	TRBV2	CASGGDRPVGYGYTF	TGTGCCAGCGGGGGGGACCGGCCGGTGGGGTATGGCTACACCTTC
-	TRBJ1-3	-	TRBV7-9	CASSLAGAGNTIYF	TGTGCCAGCAGCTTAGCAGGGGCTGGAAACACCATATATTTT
-	TRBJ2-5	-	TRBV4-1	CASSPSQPDQETQYF	TGCGCCAGCAGCCCCTCGCAACCTGATCAAGAGACCCAGTACTTC
few	TRBJ1-2	TRBD1	TRBV11-2	CASSKTGDYGYTF	TGTGCCAGCAGCAAGACAGGGGACTATGGCTACACCTTC
-	TRBJ2-3	-	TRBV6-5	CASSYSMFSEADTQYF	TGTGCCAGCAGTTACTCGATGTTTTCAGAAGCAGATACGCAGTATTTT
-	TRBJ1-1	-	TRBV9	CASSVEGTAKNTEAFF	TGTGCCAGCAGCGTAGAAGGTACAGCAAAGAACACTGAAGCTTTCTTT
-	TRBJ1-1	TRBD1	TRBV27	CASVPQGATEAFF	TGTGCCAGCGTGCCACAGGGGGCGACTGAAGCTTTCTTT
-	TRBJ2-1	-	TRBV2	CASAGDQNEQFF	TGTGCCAGCGCGGGCGACCAGAATGAGCAGTTCTTC
-	TRBJ2-1	TRBD1	TRBV6-5	CASSPRGQGQNEQFF	TGTGCCAGCAGTCCCAGGGGACAGGGCCAAAATGAGCAGTTCTTC
-	TRBJ1-4	TRBD1	TRBV29-1	CSVVRETGTKLFF	TGCAGCGTTGTTCGAGAGACAGGGACTAAACTGTTTTTT
-	TRBJ2-7	-	TRBV6-5	CASSYGGARPYEQYF	TGTGCCAGCAGTTACGGCGGGGCCCGACCCTACGAGCAGTACTTC
-	TRBJ1-1	TRBD1	TRBV5-4	CASGTGGEDTEAFF	TGTGCCAGCGGGACAGGGGGCGAGGACACTGAAGCTTTCTTT
-	TRBJ1-5	TRBD1	TRBV7-2	CATKYRGKQPQHF	TGTGCCACTAAGTACAGGGGTAAACAGCCCCAGCATTTT
few	TRBJ2-4	-	TRBV5-1	CASSLDRDVNIQYF	TGCGCCAGCAGCTTGGACAGGGACGTAAACATTCAGTACTTC
-	TRBJ1-4	-	TRBV7-9	CASSLVWAAANEKLFF	TGTGCCAGCAGCTTAGTATGGGCGGCGGCTAATGAAAAACTGTTTTTT
-	TRBJ2-4	TRBD1	TRBV5-3	CARSLTRDRGIVIQYF	TGTGCCAGAAGCTTAACCCGGGACAGGGGAATTGTCATTCAGTACTTC
-	TRBJ2-3	TRBD1	TRBV7-9	CASSYRTGGSDTQYF	TGTGCCAGCAGCTATCGGACAGGGGGATCAGATACGCAGTATTTT
-	TRBJ1-6	TRBD1	TRBV7-9	CASSPGTGYSPLHF	TGTGCCAGCAGCCCCGGGACAGGGTATTCACCCCTCCACTTT
-	TRBJ1-4	-	TRBV27	CASSPDRNEKLFF	TGTGCCAGCAGTCCCGACAGGAATGAAAAACTGTTTTTT
-	TRBJ1-1	TRBD1	TRBV9	CASSVAPGGWNTEAFF	TGTGCCAGCAGCGTAGCCCCAGGGGGGTGGAACACTGAAGCTTTCTTT
-	TRBJ1-4	TRBD1	TRBV29-1	CSVGQGGSNEKLFF	TGCAGCGTGGGACAGGGGGGATCTAATGAAAAACTGTTTTTT
-	TRBJ1-1	-	TRBV2	CASGAGWGTEAFF	TGTGCCAGCGGCGCTGGGTGGGGCACTGAAGCTTTCTTT